This record looks at one TCR beta chain sequence and its context. The sample comes from a study of radiotherapy plus CTLA-4 blockade in lung cancer. Produced via immunoSEQ multiplex PCR; TCRdb's table is partial and in-frame only. The table includes tens of thousands of clones, more than 85% detected once. The clonotype was recovered from a human donor with non-small cell lung cancer that progressed on radiotherapy plus ipilimumab. The material was peripheral blood, obtained from a patient treated with radiotherapy plus ipilimumab.

DNA of the CDR3: TGTGCCAGCGGCATACAGGGTACCTACAATGAGCAGTTCTTC. Residues: CASGIQGTYNEQFF. The genes are TRBV6-5 and TRBJ2-1; a possible D gene is TRBD1 (6 bases). The CDR3 sequence is 14 residues long. Trimming took off 8 bases at V and 2 bases at J, with 13 bases between the two ends. Germline values: CDR1 MNHEY, CDR2 SVGAGI.